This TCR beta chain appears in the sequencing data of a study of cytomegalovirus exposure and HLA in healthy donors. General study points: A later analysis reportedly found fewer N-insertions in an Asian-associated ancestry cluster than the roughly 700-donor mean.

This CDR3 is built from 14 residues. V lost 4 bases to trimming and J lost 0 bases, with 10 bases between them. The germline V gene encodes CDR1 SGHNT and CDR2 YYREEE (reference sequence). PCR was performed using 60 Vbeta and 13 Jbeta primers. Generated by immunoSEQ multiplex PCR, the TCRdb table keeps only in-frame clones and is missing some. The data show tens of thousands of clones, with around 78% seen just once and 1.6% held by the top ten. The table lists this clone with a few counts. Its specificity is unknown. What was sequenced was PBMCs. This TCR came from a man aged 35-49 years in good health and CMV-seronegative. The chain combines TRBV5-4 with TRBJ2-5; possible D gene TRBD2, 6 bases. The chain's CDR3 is CASSAAGHQETQYF. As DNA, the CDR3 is TGTGCCAGCAGCGCGGCGGGACACCAAGAGACCCAGTACTTC.